The 31 T cell receptor beta chains below were found in one sample sequenced in a study of blood T cell repertoires in COVID-19 (TCRdb year 2020). Preparation of the library involved the immunoSEQ multiplex PCR assay. This immuneACCESS table, as held by TCRdb, lists in-frame sequences with V and J called but not all clones. Of the missing ones, under half trace to an unresolved V gene in checked studies; the others have no known cause. The table for this sample lists roughly 570,000 clones; roughly nine tenths of them were counted only once. The top ten hold less than 9% of the sample. The sequenced sample consisted of peripheral blood. These receptors were collected from a woman between 50 and 59 years old with COVID-19, enrolled during active disease.

On this clone: The junction departs from germline at one end; a sequencing error may be responsible. This chain links TRBV3-1 (or the pseudogene TRBV3-2) with TRBJ2-5; D is possibly TRBD2 (7 bases). The CDR3 has 13 residues. The V gene's germline CDR1 is LGHDT and CDR2 YNNKEL (reference sequence). The CDR3 region has the DNA TGTGCCAGCAGCTACCACCGAGGGGGGGGAAGGGACTTC. Encoded protein: CASSYHRGGGRDF.

In its sample, this clone was seen once. The chain combines TRBV7-9 with TRBJ1-2; 7 nucleotides agree with TRBD1. V lost 5 bases, J lost 5 bases, and 5 bases stayed unmatched. This CDR3 is built from 13 residues. The germline CDR1 and CDR2 sequences are SEHNR and FQNEAQ (reference sequence). Here the CDR3 reads CASSPGTEYGYTF. For the CDR3, the DNA is TGTGCCAGCAGCCCCGGGACAGAATATGGCTACACCTTC.

This chain uses TRBV7-8 with TRBJ1-4, with D perhaps matching TRBD1 (6 bases). The CDR3 has 16 residues. Germline V gene sequence: CDR1 SGHVS, CDR2 FQNEAQ. Trimming stripped 5 bases from V and 4 bases from J, with 17 bases between. The CDR3 sequence is CASSRRGGQNNEKLFF. The CDR3 region has the DNA TGTGCCAGCAGCCGCCGGGGGGGGCAGAATAATGAAAAACTGTTTTTT.

The chain is built from TRBV9 and TRBJ1-4; D remains ambiguous. The V and J ends lost 2 bases and 8 bases respectively, with 4 bases between them. The CDR3 length is 11 residues. CDR1 and CDR2 (germline): SGDLS, YYNGEE. The CDR3 region is CASSVREKLFF. Written as DNA, the CDR3 is TGTGCCAGCAGCGTTCGGGAAAAACTGTTTTTT.

This clone showed up just a few times. V and J are TRBV19 and TRBJ2-7, with D tentatively TRBD1 (5 bases). Germline CDR1 and CDR2: LNHDA and SQIVND (reference sequence). The CDR3 sequence is 14 residues long. The V gene lost 3 bases and the J gene lost 2 bases, with 11 bases spanning the gap. The CDR3, as DNA: TGTGCCAGTAGTATCGGGCAGGGCACCTACGAGCAGTACTTC. Amino acids: CASSIGQGTYEQYF.

The chain combines TRBV7-9 with TRBJ2-2, with 9 bases that match TRBD1. Germline loops: CDR1 SEHNR, CDR2 FQNEAQ (reference sequence). This CDR3 is built from 17 residues. Trimming cost V 5 bases and J 4 bases; bases outside gene matches: 11. CDR3 in DNA: TGTGCCAGCAGCCGTGAACCGGGACAGGGCGCCACCGGGGAGCTGTTTTTT. Translation gives CASSREPGQGATGELFF.

The V and J genes are TRBV11-2 and TRBJ1-2; D not certain. The germline V and J ends were trimmed by 1 base and 5 bases, with 8 bases remaining between them. Germline CDR1 and CDR2: SGHAT and FQNNGV. The CDR3 covers 13 residues. The CDR3 sequence is CASSLGAAYGYTF. The CDR3 DNA follows: TGTGCCAGCAGCTTAGGAGCGGCGTATGGCTACACCTTC.

CDR3 amino acids: CASSLEGGNTEAFF. Here the CDR3 DNA reads TGCGCCAGCAGCTTGGAAGGGGGGAACACTGAAGCTTTCTTT. This chain links TRBV5-1 with TRBJ1-1, with D perhaps TRBD1 (6 bases). V was pared by 0 bases and J by 1 base, with 7 bases between. The V gene's germline CDR1 is SGHRS and CDR2 YFSETQ. The CDR3 has 14 amino acids.

This clone was seen only once. This sequence joins TRBV19 and TRBJ2-7; D possibly corresponds to TRBD2 (7 bases). Trimming stripped 8 bases from V and 2 bases from J, with 16 bases between. This CDR3 has 14 residues. Germline V gene data show CDR1 as LNHDA and CDR2 as SQIVND (reference sequence). The CDR3 is CASQAGRGAYEQYF. CDR3 nucleotides: TGTGCCAGTCAAGCAGGGAGGGGGGCCTACGAGCAGTACTTC.

The genes are TRBV29-1 and TRBJ1-4; TRBD1 aligns across 7 bases. J gave up 8 bases and V 7 bases, and 4 bases lay outside the gene matches. The CDR3 spans 11 residues. Germline CDR1 is SQVTM and CDR2 is ANQGSEA. DNA for the CDR3: TGCAGCGGACACAGGGGCGAAAAACTGTTTTTT. As protein: CSGHRGEKLFF. Full variable domain (rest looked up from reference TRBV29-1 and TRBJ1-4): SAVISQKPSRDICQRGTSLTIQCQVDSQVTMMFWYRQQPGQSLTLIATANQGSEATYESGFVIDKFPISRPNLTFSTLTVSNMSPEDSSIYLCSGHRGEKLFFGSGTQLSVL.

This rearrangement joins TRBV5-1 to TRBJ1-1, with a weak D call TRBD1 (6 bases). With 5 bases removed from V and 6 bases from J, the gap between germline ends came to 11 bases. Looked up from germline, CDR1 is SGHRS and CDR2 is YFSETQ. The CDR3 is made up of 12 amino acids. Here the CDR3 reads CASRATGPEAFF. Written as DNA, the CDR3 is TGCGCCAGCAGGGCAACAGGGCCTGAAGCTTTCTTT.

The V call is TRBV6-5, the J call TRBJ1-3; the D is unclear. The CDR3 has 13 amino acids. Deletions cut 0 bases from V and 3 bases from J, with 3 bases between. Germline V gene lookup returns CDR1 MNHEY and CDR2 SVGAGI. In DNA, the CDR3 is TGTGCCAGCAGTTACTCTCTTGGAAACACCATATATTTT. Translated, it gives CASSYSLGNTIYF.

The V and J genes are TRBV5-1 and TRBJ2-2, with no clear D. Germline V gene data show CDR1 as SGHRS and CDR2 as YFSETQ. The CDR3 is 12 residues long. V lost 0 bases and J lost 10, with 7 bases in between. DNA for the CDR3: TGCGCCAGCAGCTTGGATAGCAAGGAGCTGTTTTTT. Translating gives CASSLDSKELFF.

This clone was seen a few times. This sequence joins TRBV6-6 and TRBJ1-3; no reliable D call. CDR1 is MNHNY and CDR2 is SVGAGI in the germline V gene (reference sequence). V was shortened by 11 bases and J by 1 base, with 9 bases between the two germline ends. This CDR3 region has 12 residues. The CDR3 nucleotides read TGTGCCTGCTACGGGTCTGGAAACACCATATATTTT. Amino acid sequence: CACYGSGNTIYF.

V and J are TRBV2 and TRBJ1-5; D remains ambiguous. Trimming removed 4 bases at V and 8 bases at J, with 12 bases between. Per the germline V gene, CDR1 is SNHLY and CDR2 is FYNNEI. CDR3 length: 13 residues. DNA of the CDR3: TGTGCCAGCAGTGCAGAGGGCGGAGAGCCCCAGCATTTT. Amino acids: CASSAEGGEPQHF.

The chain couples TRBV3-1 (or the pseudogene TRBV3-2) to TRBJ2-5; 8 nucleotides match TRBD2. This CDR3 has 16 residues. With V trimmed by 0 bases and J by 1 base, 4 bases remained unmatched. Germline V lookup: CDR1 LGHDT, CDR2 YNNKEL (reference sequence). For the CDR3, the DNA is TGTGCCAGCAGCCAAGAAACCGGGACTAGCCAAGAGACCCAGTACTTC. It is translated as CASSQETGTSQETQYF.

DNA for the CDR3: TGCGCCAGCAGCTTGGGCCCGGGGTTGGGTAAGACCCAGTACTTC. This sequence encodes CASSLGPGLGKTQYF. The chain is built from TRBV5-1 and TRBJ2-5; perhaps TRBD2 as D (5 bases). Germline loops: CDR1 SGHRS, CDR2 YFSETQ. V was cut by 0 bases and J by 6 bases, with 15 bases left in between. This CDR3 comprises 15 residues.

This clone appeared a few times. This chain joins TRBV27 and TRBJ1-2, with 8 bases aligning to TRBD1. Germline CDR1 and CDR2: MNHEY and SMNVEV (reference sequence). The trim removed 5 bases at V and 4 bases at J, leaving 6 bases unmatched. This CDR3 comprises 14 residues. CDR3 sequence: CASSPSDRAYGYTF. In nucleotides, the CDR3 is TGTGCCAGCAGTCCTTCGGACAGGGCCTATGGCTACACCTTC.

The chain is built from TRBV7-6 and TRBJ1-1, with D unresolved. V was trimmed by 4 bases and J by 0 bases, leaving 9 bases between them. The CDR3 loop spans 14 amino acids. Germline CDR1 SGHVS, CDR2 FNYEAQ. The CDR3 region is CASSSPFVNTEAFF. CDR3 nucleotide sequence: TGTGCCAGCAGCTCCCCTTTTGTGAACACTGAAGCTTTCTTT.

This chain joins TRBV9 and TRBJ2-3, with TRBD2 matching 8 bases. With 0 bases clipped from V and 2 bases from J, the junction kept 5 bases outside the gene matches. Germline V CDR1 and CDR2: SGDLS, YYNGEE. The CDR3 is 16 residues long. CDR3 coding DNA: TGTGCCAGCAGCGTAGGTGGAGCGGGGGCCACAGATACGCAGTATTTT. Its protein is CASSVGGAGATDTQYF.

This clone came up a few times. For the CDR3, the DNA is TGTGCCTGGAGTGTACGTGGAGGAGGTTGGCCCCAGCATTTT. Its protein is CAWSVRGGGWPQHF. This sequence joins TRBV30 and TRBJ1-5; unclear D gene. V shed 0 bases and J shed 9 bases, with 15 bases lying between them. Germline V gene data show CDR1 as GTSNPN and CDR2 as SVGIG (reference sequence). The CDR3 sequence is 14 residues long.

The CDR3 is CAGGTRLAQPYEQYF. The CDR3 DNA is TGTGCCGGAGGGACCCGGCTAGCACAGCCCTACGAGCAGTACTTC. The V call is TRBV6-4, the J call TRBJ2-7; tentative D call: TRBD2 (6 bases). This CDR3 spans 15 amino acids. Per the germline V gene, CDR1 is MRHNA and CDR2 is SNTAGT. Trimming took off 11 bases at V and 2 bases at J, with 22 bases between the two ends.

V and J are TRBV6-5 and TRBJ1-2; 8 positions agree with TRBD1. This CDR3 region has 15 residues. Germline V gene sequence: CDR1 MNHEY, CDR2 SVGAGI. J lost 3 bases, V lost 7 bases, and 10 bases had no gene match. In DNA form, the CDR3 reads TGTGCCAGCATCACCGGGACAGGAGGAGACTATGGCTACACCTTC. Protein: CASITGTGGDYGYTF.

This rearrangement joins TRBV6-5 to TRBJ1-3; D not resolved. Trimming removed 6 bases from V and 7 bases from J, with 13 bases in between. Germline values: CDR1 MNHEY, CDR2 SVGAGI. The CDR3 runs 13 residues. This CDR3 reads CASRPTRKNTIYF. The CDR3 DNA is TGTGCCAGCAGGCCCACAAGAAAGAACACCATATATTTT.

The rearrangement uses TRBV2 and TRBJ1-1; the D gene is possibly TRBD1 (5 bases). The CDR3 has 13 residues. The germline V gene encodes CDR1 SNHLY and CDR2 FYNNEI. The V end was cut by 8 bases, the J end by 10 bases, with 20 bases between. The CDR3 DNA reads as TGTGCCAGCGGGGCTCTTGGGGGACTGGGAGCTTTCTTT. Translated, it gives CASGALGGLGAFF.

This chain links TRBV19 with TRBJ2-7; tentative D call: TRBD1 (6 bases). Trimming pared 4 bases from V and 3 bases from J, leaving 10 bases between. The CDR3 is 13 amino acids. The germline CDR1 and CDR2 sequences are LNHDA and SQIVND (reference sequence). The CDR3 spells CASSNRGGYEQYF. The CDR3, as DNA: TGTGCCAGTAGTAACCGAGGGGGCTACGAGCAGTACTTC.

The chain couples TRBV7-9 to TRBJ2-1; TRBD2 agrees at 13 bases. CDR3 length: 17 amino acids. V dropped 0 bases and J dropped 8; count of bases not matched to a gene: 7. The germline CDR1 and CDR2 sequences are SEHNR and FQNEAQ (reference sequence). The CDR3 DNA is TGTGCCAGCAGCTTAGCCTCCACTAGCGGGGGGGCCCATGAGCAGTTCTTC. Its translation: CASSLASTSGGAHEQFF.

The V call is TRBV5-4, the J call TRBJ2-3; 10 bases fit TRBD2. CDR3 length equals 15 residues. V was clipped by 5 bases and J by 2 bases; unmatched bases: 5. Germline V gives CDR1 SGHNT, CDR2 YYREEE (reference sequence). CDR3 sequence (DNA): TGTGCCAGCAGTCGTACTAGCGGGACCACAGATACGCAGTATTTT. As protein: CASSRTSGTTDTQYF. The variable domain in full, completed from reference TRBV5-4 and TRBJ2-3, reads ETGVTQSPTHLIKTRGQQVTLRCSSQSGHNTVSWYQQALGQGPQFIFQYYREEENGRGNFPPRFSGLQFPNYSSELNVNALELDDSALYLCASSRTSGTTDTQYFGPGTRLTVL.

This clone has more than one count but fewer than ten. This chain links TRBV5-1 with TRBJ1-2, with 7 nucleotides matching TRBD1. This CDR3 contains 15 residues. The germline gives CDR1 SGHRS, CDR2 YFSETQ. V was clipped by 0 bases and J by 2 bases; unmatched bases: 4. CDR3 bases: TGCGCCAGCAGCTTGGGGACAGGTGAAAACTATGGCTACACCTTC. Protein: CASSLGTGENYGYTF.

V is TRBV5-1 and J is TRBJ2-1, with D perhaps TRBD1 (6 bases). Trimming removed 0 bases at V and 8 bases at J, with 15 bases between. In germline, CDR1 is SGHRS, CDR2 YFSETQ. This CDR3 is 15 amino acids long. The CDR3 bases are TGCGCCAGCAGCTTGGTGACAGGTCAAATCGATGAGCAGTTCTTC. Its protein product is CASSLVTGQIDEQFF.

The V and J genes are TRBV6-5 and TRBJ2-1, with D possibly matching TRBD2 (6 bases). V lost 8 bases and J 4 bases, leaving 18 bases between the germline ends. The CDR3 has 15 amino acids. Germline lookup yields CDR1 MNHEY and CDR2 SVGAGI. CDR3 amino acids: CASGLGGSAYNEQFF. CDR3 coding DNA: TGTGCCAGCGGCCTTGGGGGGTCTGCTTACAATGAGCAGTTCTTC.